The clone carrying this TCR beta chain was recorded many times. Its antigen remains unknown. The data stem from a study of early T cells in non-severe SARS-CoV-2 infection. The TCR library protocol was used to attach unique molecular identifiers. These identifiers were attached to individual cDNA molecules. Each CDR3 protein is one row after TCRdb ran MiXCR on the 5' RACE reads. This sample has around 27,000 distinct CDR3 sequences, with about 3.8% found just once. Findings of the study overall: A preference for anti-spike CD8 responses marked VDJdb matching, which missed private and CD4 specificities.

The TCR was taken from an adult who was a healthcare worker with PCR-confirmed SARS-CoV-2 infection or an uninfected control (not recorded which). The material sequenced was whole blood.

In DNA form, the CDR3 reads TGTGCCAGCAGCCCGCAGGGGCGGACTGAAGCTTTCTTT. Translation gives CASSPQGRTEAFF. V and J are TRBV7-2 and TRBJ1-1, with D tentatively TRBD1 (6 bases). CDR1 is SGHTA, CDR2 FQGNSA, per germline. The V end lost 5 bases, the J end lost 5 bases, and 12 bases lay between the germline ends. The CDR3 consists of 13 residues.